One sample yielded the 10 T cell receptor beta chains listed below, sequenced in a study of shared clonotypes between healthy human individuals. The data were produced by immunoSEQ multiplex PCR, yet TCRdb's version contains in-frame clones alone and is incomplete. The table shows 600,000 to 800,000 clones, with roughly 72% occurring only once. Sequencing was done on a sample of memory CD4+ T cells sorted from blood. Described subset: CD45RA-negative fraction. Source of these receptors: a woman aged 25-40 years in good health.

The chain uses TRBV28 and TRBJ2-7, with D perhaps matching TRBD2 (5 bases). This CDR3 comprises 11 residues. Per the germline V gene, CDR1 is MDHEN and CDR2 is SYDVKM. Trimming cost V 8 bases and J 5 bases, with 10 bases left between them. CDR3: CASEGQDEQYF. Written as DNA, the CDR3 is TGTGCCAGCGAGGGCCAAGACGAGCAGTACTTC.

The chain has TRBV6-1 and TRBJ2-7; D is possibly TRBD1 or TRBD2 (5 bases each). CDR3 length: 13 residues. The V and J ends lost 7 bases and 1 base respectively, with 11 bases between them. Per the germline V gene, CDR1 is MNHNS and CDR2 is SASEGT. CDR3 protein: CASTRDVSYEQYF. The CDR3 DNA follows: TGTGCCAGCACTCGGGACGTGTCCTACGAGCAGTACTTC.

This clone showed up just once. The chain links TRBV11-2 to TRBJ2-1; D is perhaps TRBD1 (6 bases). Germline loops: CDR1 SGHAT, CDR2 FQNNGV. Trimming removed 2 bases from V and 1 base from J, with 18 bases in between. The CDR3 consists of 18 residues. CDR3 residues: CASSLRSDRDTSYNEQFF. CDR3 nucleotide sequence: TGTGCCAGCAGCTTACGTTCGGACCGGGACACTTCCTACAATGAGCAGTTCTTC.

The chain links TRBV10-1 to TRBJ1-2, with D possibly being TRBD1 (5 bases). From germline, CDR1 is WNHNN and CDR2 SYGVQD (reference sequence). The CDR3 is 15 residues long. Deletions cut 3 bases from V and 8 bases from J, with 19 bases between. This chain's CDR3 is CASSDSGSGRDGYTF. CDR3 in DNA: TGCGCCAGCAGTGACTCAGGGTCTGGGAGAGACGGCTACACCTTC.

The rearrangement uses TRBV19 and TRBJ1-2, with D unresolved. Trimming took 9 bases from V and 2 from J, leaving 13 bases between them. From germline, CDR1 is LNHDA and CDR2 SQIVND (reference sequence). CDR3 length equals 13 residues. CDR3 sequence (DNA): TGTGCCAGCCTTGCTGCCCCAAACTATGGCTACACCTTC. This encodes CASLAAPNYGYTF.

The V gene is TRBV5-4, the J gene TRBJ2-3; 7 bases agree with TRBD2. The ends lost 4 bases at V and 0 bases at J; junction bases unmatched: 8. The CDR3 covers 16 residues. Germline V gene sequence: CDR1 SGHNT, CDR2 YYREEE (reference sequence). The CDR3 nucleotides are TGTGCCAGCAGCCACGGCGGGAGAACTAGCACAGATACGCAGTATTTT. Protein sequence: CASSHGGRTSTDTQYF.

About this clone itself: This sequence may be a read error, since a much larger clone differs from it by one base. The CDR3 coding sequence is TGTGCCAGCAGTAGGACTAGCGGCTCCTACGAGCAGTACTTC. Translating it yields CASSRTSGSYEQYF. The chain has TRBV6-6 and TRBJ2-5; the match to TRBD2 covers 10 bases. The DNA end lines up better with TRBJ2-7; the J call may be wrong. Germline assignment: CDR1 MNHNY and CDR2 SVGAGI (reference sequence). The CDR3 loop spans 14 amino acids.

This clone was seen only a few times. The V and J genes are TRBV6-1 and TRBJ1-1; unclear D gene. V lost 4 bases and J 0 bases, leaving 12 bases between the germline ends. The CDR3 sequence is 15 residues long. Germline CDR1 reads MNHNS; CDR2 reads SASEGT. CDR3 protein: CASSATRRVNTEAFF. The CDR3 region has the DNA TGTGCCAGCAGTGCTACGCGCAGAGTGAACACTGAAGCTTTCTTT.

The rearrangement uses TRBV5-6 and TRBJ2-7; D is uncertain. Germline CDR1 SGHDT, CDR2 YYEEEE. V lost 5 bases and J 0 bases, leaving 12 bases between the germline ends. The CDR3 consists of 14 residues. The CDR3 loop is CASSPAGNSYEQYF. Here the CDR3 DNA reads TGTGCCAGCAGTCCGGCCGGCAACTCCTACGAGCAGTACTTC.

In its sample, this clone was seen a few times. In the same sample, other DNA sequences code for this CDR3. J is TRBJ1-1 and V is TRBV7-3; D perhaps matches TRBD1 (6 bases). V lost 5 bases and J 3 bases, leaving 10 bases between the germline ends. CDR1 and CDR2 (germline): SGHTA, FQGTGA. The CDR3 is 13 amino acids. The CDR3 region has the DNA TGTGCCAGCAGCATACAGGGCGACACTGAAGCTTTCTTT. Amino acid sequence: CASSIQGDTEAFF.